A selection of T cell receptor beta chains follows, all from one sample in a study of CD8+CD57+ T cells in acquired aplastic anemia. TCRdb reanalysed the reads using MiXCR and keeps one entry per CDR3 protein. The sample lists 150,000 to 200,000 distinct CDR3 sequences; around three fifths were seen once. Sequencing was carried out using sorted CD4+, CD8+, or CD8+CD57+ T cells (not recorded which) from PBMCs. The receptors derive from a human donor with severe aplastic anemia or a healthy control (not recorded which). The CDR3 runs from the conserved cysteine through the conserved F or W. D genes are given only for firm matches. Rows give clone size only sometimes, using once, few, many, or a class for an expanded clone.

CSARARGQTYNEQFF	TGCAGTGCTAGAGCCCGCGGACAGACCTACAATGAGCAGTTCTTC	.	TRBJ2-1	.	TRBV20-1
CASSGGQSDEQYF	TGTGCCAGCAGCGGTGGACAGTCAGACGAGCAGTACTTC	.	TRBJ2-7	.	TRBV7-9
CASSGLTGVETQYF	TGTGCCAGCAGTGGTCTAACGGGCGTTGAGACCCAGTACTTC	.	TRBJ2-5	.	TRBV2
CASSAPRQGSDEQYF	TGCGCCAGCAGCGCCCCGCGACAGGGGAGCGACGAGCAGTACTTC	TRBD1	TRBJ2-7	.	TRBV5-1
CASSLTGGGGYTF	TGTGCCAGCAGCTTAACGGGGGGCGGTGGCTACACCTTC	.	TRBJ1-2	.	TRBV7-3
CSAKPMTGLAGNQPQHF	TGCAGTGCTAAACCGATGACAGGGTTGGCGGGCAATCAGCCCCAGCATTTT	TRBD1	TRBJ1-5	.	TRBV20-1
CASSYSRDRGLHTEAFF	TGTGCCAGCAGTTACTCGAGGGACAGGGGGCTTCACACTGAAGCTTTCTTT	TRBD1	TRBJ1-1	many	TRBV6-5
CASSPTTLPVPDTQYF	TGTGCCAGCAGCCCGACTACACTTCCCGTGCCAGATACGCAGTATTTT	.	TRBJ2-3	.	TRBV7-9
CASSAVSNTGELFF	TGTGCCAGCAGTGCCGTTTCGAACACCGGGGAGCTGTTTTTT	.	TRBJ2-2	.	TRBV2
CSVESSGKETQYF	TGCAGCGTTGAGTCTAGCGGGAAAGAGACCCAGTACTTC	TRBD2	TRBJ2-5	few	TRBV29-1
CATTPQNTGELFF	TGTGCCACCACCCCCCAGAACACCGGGGAGCTGTTTTTT	.	TRBJ2-2	.	TRBV5-5
CASSLAPTETQYF	TGTGCCAGCAGCTTAGCGCCGACGGAGACCCAGTACTTC	.	TRBJ2-5	.	TRBV7-9
CASTSEGQGPRETQYF	TGTGCCAGCACCTCCGAGGGTCAGGGGCCACGCGAGACCCAGTACTTC	.	TRBJ2-5	.	TRBV3-1
CASSPSGGPITDTQYF	TGTGCCAGCAGCCCTAGCGGGGGGCCCATCACAGATACGCAGTATTTT	TRBD2	TRBJ2-3	.	TRBV7-3
CASSLCDTEAFF	TGTGCCAGTAGTCTTTGTGACACTGAAGCTTTCTTT	.	TRBJ1-1	.	TRBV19
CASIVRGDTEAFF	TGTGCCAGCATTGTCAGGGGGGACACTGAAGCTTTCTTT	TRBD1	TRBJ1-1	.	TRBV2
CASSLEGGYNSPLHF	TGTGCCAGCAGTTTAGAGGGAGGGTATAATTCACCCCTCCACTTT	.	TRBJ1-6	many	TRBV12-3/TRBV12-4
CASSSTIAGDSDTQYF	TGTGCCAGCAGCTCCACTATAGCGGGGGATTCAGATACGCAGTATTTT	TRBD2	TRBJ2-3	many	TRBV9
CASSFNVREKLFF	TGTGCCAGCAGCTTCAACGTCCGAGAAAAACTGTTTTTT	.	TRBJ1-4	.	TRBV7-9
CASSLRRQGRYEQYF	TGTGCCAGCAGCTTACGTCGACAGGGGCGGTACGAGCAGTACTTC	TRBD1	TRBJ2-7	.	TRBV7-3
CATSTGMTGARGESYNEQFF	TGTGCCACCAGCACCGGAATGACAGGGGCCCGCGGGGAATCCTACAATGAGCAGTTCTTC	TRBD1	TRBJ2-1	many	TRBV15
CASSLGSGANTGELFF	TGTGCCAGCAGCTTAGGATCGGGAGCGAACACCGGGGAGCTGTTTTTT	.	TRBJ2-2	few	TRBV7-9
CASSRRERETQYF	TGTGCCAGTAGTCGGCGGGAGAGAGAGACCCAGTACTTC	TRBD2	TRBJ2-5	.	TRBV19
CASNQGGDNSPLHF	TGTGCCAGCAACCAAGGAGGGGATAATTCACCCCTCCACTTT	.	TRBJ1-6	once	TRBV9
CATSQGTDTQYF	TGTGCCACCTCCCAGGGCACAGATACGCAGTATTTT	.	TRBJ2-3	.	TRBV15
CASSWGGPQETQYF	TGTGCCAGTAGTTGGGGGGGGCCCCAAGAGACCCAGTACTTC	.	TRBJ2-5	.	TRBV19
CSASHRGTSGRYERYF	TGCAGTGCTTCTCATCGCGGGACTAGCGGGAGATACGAGCGGTACTTC	TRBD2	TRBJ2-7	.	TRBV20-1
CASSLLTGNTEAFF	TGTGCCAGCAGCTTATTAACGGGGAACACTGAAGCTTTCTTT	.	TRBJ1-1	many	TRBV7-8
CAISDLGNTEAFF	TGTGCCATCAGTGATCTAGGAAACACTGAAGCTTTCTTT	.	TRBJ1-1	once	TRBV10-3
CASSVVGGGPTDTQYF	TGTGCCAGCAGCGTAGTTGGCGGGGGACCCACAGATACGCAGTATTTT	TRBD2	TRBJ2-3	.	TRBV9
CASGNRDLNTEAFF	TGTGCCAGTGGAAACAGGGACCTGAACACTGAAGCTTTCTTT	.	TRBJ1-1	once	TRBV19
CASSNREGSNQPQHF	TGCGCCAGCAGTAACAGGGAGGGTAGCAATCAGCCCCAGCATTTT	.	TRBJ1-5	.	TRBV10-2
CASSFGQIYEQYF	TGTGCCAGCAGCTTCGGGCAGATCTACGAGCAGTACTTC	.	TRBJ2-7	.	TRBV5-6
CASRVLTGELFF	TGTGCCAGTAGGGTCCTCACCGGGGAGCTGTTTTTT	.	TRBJ2-2	.	TRBV19
CASSLGPLTGELFF	TGTGCCAGTAGTCTCGGGCCTCTTACCGGGGAGCTGTTTTTT	.	TRBJ2-2	once	TRBV19
CASSLGAGGAFF	TGTGCCAGCAGCTTAGGGGCTGGAGGAGCTTTCTTT	.	TRBJ1-1	few	TRBV7-3
CASSYSWDPGAEAFF	TGTGCCAGCAGTTACTCGTGGGACCCCGGGGCTGAAGCTTTCTTT	.	TRBJ1-1	many	TRBV6-5
CASSLGGAHTDTQYF	TGTGCCAGCAGCTTGGGGGGGGCCCACACAGATACGCAGTATTTT	.	TRBJ2-3	many	TRBV7-3
CASSFEGSPGNSPLHF	TGTGCCAGCAGCTTCGAAGGCTCCCCTGGGAATTCACCCCTCCACTTT	.	TRBJ1-6	once	TRBV7-9
CASPDTRGGTGELFF	TGTGCCAGCCCCGACACGCGGGGGGGAACCGGGGAGCTGTTTTTT	TRBD2	TRBJ2-2	.	TRBV7-8
CASSEPLGQGALVAEAFF	TGTGCCAGCAGTGAACCCCTAGGACAGGGGGCGTTAGTCGCTGAAGCTTTCTTT	TRBD1	TRBJ1-1	.	TRBV2
CASSQELVPIKQYF	TGTGCCAGCAGCCAAGAGCTAGTTCCCATCAAGCAGTACTTC	.	TRBJ2-7	.	TRBV14
CASSPNSGTVYNEQFF	TGCGCCAGCAGCCCCAACTCCGGGACAGTATACAATGAGCAGTTCTTC	TRBD1	TRBJ2-1	.	TRBV5-1
CATSRTNYEQYF	TGTGCCACCAGCAGAACGAACTACGAGCAGTACTTC	.	TRBJ2-7	few	TRBV15
CASSWTAAYEQYF	TGTGCCAGCAGTTGGACCGCGGCCTACGAGCAGTACTTC	.	TRBJ2-7	many	TRBV27
CASSLVGLATSTDTQYF	TGTGCCAGCAGCTTAGTGGGACTAGCGACCTCCACAGATACGCAGTATTTT	TRBD2	TRBJ2-3	.	TRBV7-2
CASSLGENRGLGETQYF	TGCGCCAGCAGCTTGGGGGAGAACAGGGGATTAGGAGAGACCCAGTACTTC	TRBD1	TRBJ2-5	.	TRBV5-1
CASSIGRQQETQYF	TGTGCCAGTAGTATAGGTCGACAGCAAGAGACCCAGTACTTC	.	TRBJ2-5	few	TRBV19
CSARQGGSSYEQYF	TGCAGTGCTAGACAAGGGGGTAGCTCCTACGAGCAGTACTTC	.	TRBJ2-7	once	TRBV20-1
CASCSGSGDYEQYF	TGCGCCAGCTGCTCTGGGTCAGGTGATTACGAGCAGTACTTC	.	TRBJ2-7	.	TRBV5-1
CASSQDHNSIEQYF	TGCGCCAGCAGCCAAGATCATAACTCCATTGAGCAGTACTTC	.	TRBJ2-7	.	TRBV4-1
CASSLALVQGDSYEQYF	TGTGCCAGCAGCTTAGCGCTAGTTCAGGGCGATTCCTACGAGCAGTACTTC	.	TRBJ2-7	.	TRBV7-9
CASSSITGSTDTQYF	TGTGCCAGCAGTTCCATTACAGGGTCCACAGATACGCAGTATTTT	.	TRBJ2-3	many	TRBV6-5